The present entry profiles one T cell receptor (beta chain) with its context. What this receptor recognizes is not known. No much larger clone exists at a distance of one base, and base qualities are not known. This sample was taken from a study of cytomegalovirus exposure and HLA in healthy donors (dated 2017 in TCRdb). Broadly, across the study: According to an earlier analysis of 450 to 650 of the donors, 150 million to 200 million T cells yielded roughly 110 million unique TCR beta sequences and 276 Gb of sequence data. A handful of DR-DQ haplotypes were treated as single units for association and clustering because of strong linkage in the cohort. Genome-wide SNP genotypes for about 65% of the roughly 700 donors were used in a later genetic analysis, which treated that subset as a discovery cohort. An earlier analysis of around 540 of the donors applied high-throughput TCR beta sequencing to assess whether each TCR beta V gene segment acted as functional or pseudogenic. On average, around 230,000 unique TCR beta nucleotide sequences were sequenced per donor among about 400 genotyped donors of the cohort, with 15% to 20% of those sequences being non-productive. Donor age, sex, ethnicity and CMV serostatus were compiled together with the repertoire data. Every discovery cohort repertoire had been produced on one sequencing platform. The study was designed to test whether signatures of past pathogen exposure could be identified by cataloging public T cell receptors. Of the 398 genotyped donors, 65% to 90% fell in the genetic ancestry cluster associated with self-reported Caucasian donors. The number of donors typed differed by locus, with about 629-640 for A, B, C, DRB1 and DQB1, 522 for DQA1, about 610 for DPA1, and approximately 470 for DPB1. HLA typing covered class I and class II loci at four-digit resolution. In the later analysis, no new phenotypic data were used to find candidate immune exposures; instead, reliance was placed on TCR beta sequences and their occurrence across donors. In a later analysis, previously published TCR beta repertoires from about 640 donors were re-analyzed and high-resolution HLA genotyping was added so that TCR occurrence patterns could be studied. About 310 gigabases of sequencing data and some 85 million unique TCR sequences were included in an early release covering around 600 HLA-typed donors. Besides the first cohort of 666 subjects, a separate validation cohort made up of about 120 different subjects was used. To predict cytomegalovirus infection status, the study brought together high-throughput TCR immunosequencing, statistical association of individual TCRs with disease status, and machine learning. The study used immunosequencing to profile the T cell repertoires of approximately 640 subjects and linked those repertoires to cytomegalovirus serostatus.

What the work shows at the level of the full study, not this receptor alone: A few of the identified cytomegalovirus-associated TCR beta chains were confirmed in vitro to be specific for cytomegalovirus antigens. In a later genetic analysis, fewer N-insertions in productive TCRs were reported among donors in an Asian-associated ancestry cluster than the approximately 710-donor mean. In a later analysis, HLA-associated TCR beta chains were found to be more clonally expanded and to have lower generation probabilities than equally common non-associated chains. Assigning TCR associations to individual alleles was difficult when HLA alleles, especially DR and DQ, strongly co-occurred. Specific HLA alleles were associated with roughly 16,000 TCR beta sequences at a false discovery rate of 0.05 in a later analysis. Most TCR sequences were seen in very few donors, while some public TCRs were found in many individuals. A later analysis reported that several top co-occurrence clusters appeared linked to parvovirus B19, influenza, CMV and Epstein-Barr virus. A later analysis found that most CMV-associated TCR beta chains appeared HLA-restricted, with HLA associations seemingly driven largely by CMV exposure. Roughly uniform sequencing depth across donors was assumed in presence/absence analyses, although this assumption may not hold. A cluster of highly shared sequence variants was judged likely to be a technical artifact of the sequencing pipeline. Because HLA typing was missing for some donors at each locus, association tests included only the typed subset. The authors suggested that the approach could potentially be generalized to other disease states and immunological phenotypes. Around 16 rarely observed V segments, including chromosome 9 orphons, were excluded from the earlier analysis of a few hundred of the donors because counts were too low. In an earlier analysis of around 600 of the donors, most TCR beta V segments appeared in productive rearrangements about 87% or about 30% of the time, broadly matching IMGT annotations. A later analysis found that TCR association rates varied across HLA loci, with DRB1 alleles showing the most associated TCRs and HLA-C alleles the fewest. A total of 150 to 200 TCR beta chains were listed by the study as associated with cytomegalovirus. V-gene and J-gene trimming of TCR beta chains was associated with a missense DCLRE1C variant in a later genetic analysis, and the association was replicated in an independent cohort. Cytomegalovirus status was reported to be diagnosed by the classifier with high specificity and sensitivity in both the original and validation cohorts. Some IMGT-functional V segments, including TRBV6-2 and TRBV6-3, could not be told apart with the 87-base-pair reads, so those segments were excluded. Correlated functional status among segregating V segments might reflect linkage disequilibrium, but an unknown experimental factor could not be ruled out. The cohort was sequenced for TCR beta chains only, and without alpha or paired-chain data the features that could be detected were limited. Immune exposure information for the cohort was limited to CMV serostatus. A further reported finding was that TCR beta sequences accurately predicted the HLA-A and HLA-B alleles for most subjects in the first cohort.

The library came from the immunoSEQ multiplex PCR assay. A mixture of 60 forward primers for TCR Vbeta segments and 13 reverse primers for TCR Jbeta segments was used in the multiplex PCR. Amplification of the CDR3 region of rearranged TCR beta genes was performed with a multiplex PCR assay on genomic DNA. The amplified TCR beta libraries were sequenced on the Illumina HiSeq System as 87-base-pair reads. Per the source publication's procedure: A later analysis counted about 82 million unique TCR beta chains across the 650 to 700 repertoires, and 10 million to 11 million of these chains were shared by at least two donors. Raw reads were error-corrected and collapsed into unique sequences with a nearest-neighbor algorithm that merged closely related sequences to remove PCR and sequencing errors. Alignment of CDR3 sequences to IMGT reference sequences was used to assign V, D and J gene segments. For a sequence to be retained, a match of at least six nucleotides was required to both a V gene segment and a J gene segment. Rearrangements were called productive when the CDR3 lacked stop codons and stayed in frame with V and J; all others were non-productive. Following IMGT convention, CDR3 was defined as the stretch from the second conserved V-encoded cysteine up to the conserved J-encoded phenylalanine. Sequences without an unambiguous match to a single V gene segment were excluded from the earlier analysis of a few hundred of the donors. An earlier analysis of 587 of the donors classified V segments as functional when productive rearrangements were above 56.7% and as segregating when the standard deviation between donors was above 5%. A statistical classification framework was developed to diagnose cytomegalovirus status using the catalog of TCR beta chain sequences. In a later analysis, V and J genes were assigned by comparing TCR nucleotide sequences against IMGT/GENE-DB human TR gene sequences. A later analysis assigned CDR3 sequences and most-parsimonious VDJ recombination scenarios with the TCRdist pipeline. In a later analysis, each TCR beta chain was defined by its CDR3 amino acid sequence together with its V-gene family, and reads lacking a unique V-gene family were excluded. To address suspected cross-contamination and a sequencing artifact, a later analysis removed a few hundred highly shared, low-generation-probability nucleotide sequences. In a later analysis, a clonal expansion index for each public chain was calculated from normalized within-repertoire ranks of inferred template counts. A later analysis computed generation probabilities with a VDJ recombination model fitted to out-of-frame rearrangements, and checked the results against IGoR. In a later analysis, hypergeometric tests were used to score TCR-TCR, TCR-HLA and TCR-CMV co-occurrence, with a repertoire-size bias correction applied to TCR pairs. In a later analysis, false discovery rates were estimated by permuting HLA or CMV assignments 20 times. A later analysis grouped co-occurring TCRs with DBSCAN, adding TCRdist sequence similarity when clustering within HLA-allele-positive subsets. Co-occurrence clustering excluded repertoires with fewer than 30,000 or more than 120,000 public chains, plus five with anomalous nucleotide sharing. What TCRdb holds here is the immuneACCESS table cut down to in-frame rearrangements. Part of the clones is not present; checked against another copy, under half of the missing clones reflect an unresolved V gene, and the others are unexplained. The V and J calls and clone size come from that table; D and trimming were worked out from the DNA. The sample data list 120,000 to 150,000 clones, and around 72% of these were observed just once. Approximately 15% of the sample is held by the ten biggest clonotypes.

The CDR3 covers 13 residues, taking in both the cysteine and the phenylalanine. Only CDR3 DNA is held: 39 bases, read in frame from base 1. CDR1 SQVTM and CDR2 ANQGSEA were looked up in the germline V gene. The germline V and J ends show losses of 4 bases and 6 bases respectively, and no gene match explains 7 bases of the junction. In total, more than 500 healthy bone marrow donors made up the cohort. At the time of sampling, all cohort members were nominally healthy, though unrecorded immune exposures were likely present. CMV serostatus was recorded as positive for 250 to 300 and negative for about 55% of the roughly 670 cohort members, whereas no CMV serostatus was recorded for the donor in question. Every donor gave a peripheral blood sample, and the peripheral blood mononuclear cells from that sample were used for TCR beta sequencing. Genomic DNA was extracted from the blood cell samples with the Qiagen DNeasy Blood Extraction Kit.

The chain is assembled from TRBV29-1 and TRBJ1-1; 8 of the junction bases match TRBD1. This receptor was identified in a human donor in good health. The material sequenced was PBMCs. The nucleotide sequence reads TGCAGCGTTGGAGGAGACAGGGGTGCTGAAGCTTTCTTT. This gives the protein CSVGGDRGAEAFF.